Listed below are T cell receptor beta chains from one sample, sequenced in a study of OX40 agonist ivuxolimab in advanced cancers. Sequenced by immunoSEQ multiplex PCR; TCRdb stores in-frame clones only, minus some. The data contain nearly 85,000 clones, 65% to 90% of them singletons. The specimen comprised CD4+ or CD8+ T cells sorted from blood, sampled in a trial of the OX40 agonist ivuxolimab. Every receptor here comes from an adult with an advanced solid tumor such as melanoma, head and neck, liver or kidney cancer. Each CDR3 is given with its conserved first and last residue. A D gene is named only where the DNA matches it firmly. Clone sizes are given selectively: once, few, many, or a class where the clone is expanded.

cdr3_nt cdr3_aa clone_size cdr3_length v_call d_call j_call
TGTGCCAGCAGCTTGGGGGCAGCCAAAAACATTCAGTACTTC CASSLGAAKNIQYF . 14 TRBV5-4 . TRBJ2-4
TGTGCCAGCAGCCATAACGACTACGGACAGGGTGGAGGGGCCAACGTCCTGACTTTC CASSHNDYGQGGGANVLTF once 19 TRBV19 TRBD1 TRBJ2-6
TGCGCCAGCAGTGAAGAACAGGTTTACTATGGCTACACCTTC CASSEEQVYYGYTF . 14 TRBV10-2 . TRBJ1-2
TGTGCCAGCTCACCGGTTATCACGAACACCGGGGAGCTGTTTTTT CASSPVITNTGELFF . 15 TRBV18 . TRBJ2-2
TGTGCCAGCAGTTACGGGACAGGCGACTCCTACGAGCAGTACTTC CASSYGTGDSYEQYF . 15 TRBV6-5 TRBD1 TRBJ2-7
TGTGCCAGCAGCTTGCTCCCGGCAGCTTCTTTCACTAATGAAAAACTGTTTTTT CASSLLPAASFTNEKLFF . 18 TRBV7-9 . TRBJ1-4
TGTGCCAGCAGTGAGTCCGGCCCGAACACCGGGGAGCTGTTTTTT CASSESGPNTGELFF . 15 TRBV2 . TRBJ2-2
TGTGCCAGCAGCCCAATCCTGGACAGGACCTACGAGCAGTACTTC CASSPILDRTYEQYF . 15 TRBV5-4 TRBD1 TRBJ2-7
TGTGCCAGTAGTATGCGCCAGGGGAGTCAGCCCCAGCATTTT CASSMRQGSQPQHF . 14 TRBV19 . TRBJ1-5
TGTGCCAGCAGCCAAGATCCGTCCAGCAATCAGCCCCAGCATTTT CASSQDPSSNQPQHF . 15 TRBV4-2 . TRBJ1-5
TGTGCCAGCGAACAGGGGCGGCTCGTGGAGACCCAGTACTTC CASEQGRLVETQYF . 14 TRBV2 TRBD1 TRBJ2-5
TGTGCCAGCAGTACCTATTGGAGGGGGGCCGCCTACGAGCAGTACTTC CASSTYWRGAAYEQYF . 16 TRBV28 . TRBJ2-7
TGTGCCAGCAGCGAGGGTCTTAACACTGAAGCTTTCTTT CASSEGLNTEAFF . 13 TRBV6-4 . TRBJ1-1
TGTGCCAGCAGTTTAGCGAGTGTAAGAGACACCGGGGAGCTGTTTTTT CASSLASVRDTGELFF . 16 TRBV27 . TRBJ2-2
TGTGCCAGCTCATTGGGACAGGCCACAGATACGCAGTATTTT CASSLGQATDTQYF . 14 TRBV18 TRBD1 TRBJ2-3
TGCGCCAGCAGCCCCGACAGGTCATGGGGCTACACCTTC CASSPDRSWGYTF . 13 TRBV5-1 . TRBJ1-2
TGTGCCAGCAAGGCATTGGACAGGGGGACTGAAGCTTTCTTT CASKALDRGTEAFF . 14 TRBV27 TRBD1 TRBJ1-1
TGTGCCAGCAGCTTGGTAGGGAAGGGCTACGAGCAGTACTTC CASSLVGKGYEQYF . 14 TRBV5-6 . TRBJ2-7
TGCGCCAGCAGCTCATTTGGGACAGCGAACACTGAAGCTTTCTTT CASSSFGTANTEAFF . 15 TRBV5-1 TRBD1 TRBJ1-1
TGTGCCAGCAGCTCGGGACTAGCGGGGGGCCAGGGCACAGATACGCAGTATTTT CASSSGLAGGQGTDTQYF . 18 TRBV5-4 TRBD2 TRBJ2-3
TGTGCCAGCAGTTTATCCAGGGGTAATGAAAAACTGTTTTTT CASSLSRGNEKLFF . 14 TRBV27 . TRBJ1-4
TGCGCCAGCAGCCAAGGAGCGACAGTCGCGAACACCGGGGAGCTGTTTTTT CASSQGATVANTGELFF . 17 TRBV4-1 . TRBJ2-2
TGTGCCAGAAGCCCCCCCAAGGGAGCCCGTTACAATGAGCAGTTCTTC CARSPPKGARYNEQFF once 16 TRBV5-3 . TRBJ2-1
TGCGCCAGCAGCTTGGGGACTAGCGGGCAAGAGACCCAGTACTTC CASSLGTSGQETQYF . 15 TRBV5-1 TRBD2 TRBJ2-5
TGTGCCAGCAGCTTACAGCCAGGGGAGGGCTATGGCTACACCTTC CASSLQPGEGYGYTF once 15 TRBV7-3 . TRBJ1-2
TGTGCCAGCAGTAAGGACGGAGGCAATTACGAGCAGTACTTC CASSKDGGNYEQYF . 14 TRBV6-5 . TRBJ2-7
TGCGCCAGCAGTGAGACCGGCTTAGGCTACACCTTC CASSETGLGYTF . 12 TRBV10-2 . TRBJ1-2
TGTGCCAGCAGCTTGGTTGGGGGACAGGGCAACTATGGCTACACCTTC CASSLVGGQGNYGYTF . 16 TRBV5-6 TRBD1 TRBJ1-2
TGTGCCAGCAGTGAGTATCAGCCCCAGCATTTT CASSEYQPQHF . 11 TRBV6-1 . TRBJ1-5
TGCGCCAGCAGCCGCATTCGCTCGGACAGGGAGGTTGATAGCAATCAGCCCCAGCATTTT CASSRIRSDREVDSNQPQHF once 20 TRBV4-1 TRBD1 TRBJ1-5
TGTGCCTGGAGTATCGTTGACTATGGCTACACCTTC CAWSIVDYGYTF . 12 TRBV30 . TRBJ1-2
TGTGCCATCAGTGCTACTAGCGGGGAGTCAGATACGCAGTATTTT CAISATSGESDTQYF . 15 TRBV10-3 TRBD2 TRBJ2-3
TGTGCCAGCTCATCTACTGGACGGAACACTGAAGCTTTCTTT CASSSTGRNTEAFF . 14 TRBV18 . TRBJ1-1
TGTGCCAGCAGCCCGAGCTCCTACGAGCAGTACTTC CASSPSSYEQYF . 12 TRBV7-9 . TRBJ2-7
TGCGCCAGCAGCTCCGTTCCCACAGATACGCAGTATTTT CASSSVPTDTQYF . 13 TRBV5-1 . TRBJ2-3
TGTGCCAGCAGCTCGGACAGGGGGCCGGGAAACACCATATATTTT CASSSDRGPGNTIYF once 15 TRBV11-2 TRBD1 TRBJ1-3
TGTGCCAGCAGCTTACCTCGGGACAGGAGCACAGATACGCAGTATTTT CASSLPRDRSTDTQYF . 16 TRBV7-9 TRBD1 TRBJ2-3
TGTGCCAGTAGTATAAACCAGGGGAACTATGGCTACACCTTC CASSINQGNYGYTF . 14 TRBV19 . TRBJ1-2
TGTGCCAGCAACCCCACCGCAACTAATGAAAAACTGTTTTTT CASNPTATNEKLFF few 14 TRBV28 . TRBJ1-4
TGTGCCAGTAGTATCTTGACAGGGGTACAGTACAATGAGCAGTTCTTC CASSILTGVQYNEQFF . 16 TRBV19 TRBD1 TRBJ2-1
TGTGCCAGCAGTGAAGTCTTCGGGGAGACCCAGTACTTC CASSEVFGETQYF . 13 TRBV6-1 . TRBJ2-5
TGCGCCAGCCAACGTGGACAGGGCGGGGAGCTGTTTTTT CASQRGQGGELFF . 13 TRBV5-1 TRBD1 TRBJ2-2
TGTGCCAGCAGCTTAGAAACTAGCCGGTACTACGAGCAGTACTTC CASSLETSRYYEQYF . 15 TRBV11-2 . TRBJ2-7
TGTGCCAGCAGCTTAGATGTCAACTATGGCTACACCTTC CASSLDVNYGYTF . 13 TRBV11-2 . TRBJ1-2
TGCGCCAGCAGCTTGGGGACAGGGGGCCCAGGGGAAAAACTGTTTTTT CASSLGTGGPGEKLFF . 16 TRBV5-1 TRBD1 TRBJ1-4
TGCGCCAGCAGCCATCCGGACAGTAAAAGGACTGAAGCTTTCTTT CASSHPDSKRTEAFF . 15 TRBV4-3 . TRBJ1-1
TGTGCCAGTAGTATTGAACAGGGGAACACTGAAGCTTTCTTT CASSIEQGNTEAFF . 14 TRBV19 . TRBJ1-1
TGTGCCAGTTGGGAACAGAGGAACACTGAAGCTTTCTTT CASWEQRNTEAFF . 13 TRBV6-5 . TRBJ1-1
TGTGCCACCAGCAGAGAAAAGACTAGAACCTTAGTTGAGCAGTACTTC CATSREKTRTLVEQYF . 16 TRBV15 . TRBJ2-7
TGTGCCAGTACCAACCGGGGACAGTGGAGCTCTGGGGCCAACGTCCTGACTTTC CASTNRGQWSSGANVLTF few 18 TRBV19 TRBD1 TRBJ2-6
TGTGCCAGCAGCCGAGGGACAGGGACGTACCAAGAGACCCAGTACTTC CASSRGTGTYQETQYF . 16 TRBV16 TRBD1 TRBJ2-5
TGTGCCAGCAGTTTTAGCGGGGGGACCAACTACGAGCAGTACTTC CASSFSGGTNYEQYF few 15 TRBV28 TRBD2 TRBJ2-7
TGTGCCAGCAGCTTAGTAGGAGTGGGGGCGGACACTGAAGCTTTCTTT CASSLVGVGADTEAFF . 16 TRBV7-2 . TRBJ1-1
TGCGCCAGCAGCTTGGGACAAACGAACACTGAAGCTTTCTTT CASSLGQTNTEAFF . 14 TRBV5-1 . TRBJ1-1